The entry below describes one TCR beta chain. This specimen comes from a study of cytomegalovirus exposure and HLA in healthy donors. Study context: Most genotyped donors, over 70% of 398, had Caucasian-associated genetic ancestry.

PCR amplification relied on 60 Vbeta primers (plus 13 Jbeta primers). The repertoire was sequenced with immunoSEQ multiplex PCR; TCRdb's copy has only in-frame clones and lacks some. Recorded here are more than 90,000 clones; the top ten clones represent roughly 6.6%. CDR1 is SGHTA, CDR2 FQGNSA, per germline. V lost 1 base and J lost 5, with 9 bases in between. The CDR3 length is 14 residues. The chain joins TRBV7-2 to TRBJ2-1; D gene unclear. This sequence was found in a man aged 35-49 years in good health and CMV-seropositive. The sequenced sample was PBMCs. CDR3 nucleotide sequence: TGTGCCAGCAGCTTAGGGCCGAGGAACAATGAGCAGTTCTTC. This sequence encodes CASSLGPRNNEQFF.